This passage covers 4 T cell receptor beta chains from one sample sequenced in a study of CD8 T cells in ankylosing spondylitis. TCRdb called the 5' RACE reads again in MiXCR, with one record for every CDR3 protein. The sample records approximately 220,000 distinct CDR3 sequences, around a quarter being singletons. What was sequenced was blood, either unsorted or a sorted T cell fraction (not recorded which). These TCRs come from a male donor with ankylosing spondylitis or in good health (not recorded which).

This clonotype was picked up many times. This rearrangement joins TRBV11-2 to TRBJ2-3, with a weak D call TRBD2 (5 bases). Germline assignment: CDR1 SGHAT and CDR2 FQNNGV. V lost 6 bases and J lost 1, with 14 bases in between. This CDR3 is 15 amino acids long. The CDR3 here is CASRGLRTRTDTQYF. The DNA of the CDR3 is TGTGCCAGCAGAGGATTGCGGACTCGCACAGATACGCAGTATTTT.

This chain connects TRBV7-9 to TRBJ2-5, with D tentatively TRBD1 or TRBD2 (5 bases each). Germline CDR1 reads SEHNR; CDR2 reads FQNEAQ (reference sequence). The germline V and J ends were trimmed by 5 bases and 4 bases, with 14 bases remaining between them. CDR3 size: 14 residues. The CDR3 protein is CASSRSSGTETQYF. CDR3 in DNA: TGTGCCAGCAGCCGAAGCTCAGGGACAGAGACCCAGTACTTC. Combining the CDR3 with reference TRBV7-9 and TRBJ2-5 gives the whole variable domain DTGVSQNPRHKITKRGQNVTFRCDPISEHNRLYWYRQTLGQGPEFLTYFQNEAQLEKSRLLSDRFSAERPKGSFSTLEIQRTEQGDSAMYLCASSRSSGTETQYFGPGTRLLVL.

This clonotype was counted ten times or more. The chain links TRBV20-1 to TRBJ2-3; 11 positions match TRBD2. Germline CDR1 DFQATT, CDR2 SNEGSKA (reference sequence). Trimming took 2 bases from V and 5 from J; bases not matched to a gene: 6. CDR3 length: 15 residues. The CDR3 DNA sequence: TGCAGTGCTAGACCGACTAGCGGGATTCGAGATACGCAGTATTTT. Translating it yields CSARPTSGIRDTQYF.

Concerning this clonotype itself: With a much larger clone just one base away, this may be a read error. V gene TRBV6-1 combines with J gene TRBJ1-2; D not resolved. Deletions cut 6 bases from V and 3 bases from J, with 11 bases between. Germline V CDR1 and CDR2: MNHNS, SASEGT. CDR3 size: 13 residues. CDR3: CASRSDTDYGYTF. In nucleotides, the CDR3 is TGTGCCAGCAGGTCCGATACTGACTATGGCTACACCTTC.